Listed here are 7 T cell receptor beta chains from one sample, sequenced in a study of blood T cell repertoires in COVID-19 (dated by TCRdb to the early 2020s). Receptor libraries were prepared by the immunoSEQ multiplex PCR assay. TCRdb carries this immuneACCESS record with in-frame sequences only. Its versions omit some clonotypes, under half of them owing to an unresolved V gene in the studies checked, with the rest unexplained. The sample data list 250,000 to 350,000 clones, and around 87% of these were observed just once. The biggest ten clones account for under 5.5% of the sample. Sequenced sample: PBMCs or T cells enriched from blood (not recorded which). Receptors originate from a young woman who had recovered from COVID-19.

V and J are TRBV2 and TRBJ1-1; TRBD1 aligns across 7 bases. Germline CDR1 and CDR2: SNHLY and FYNNEI. CDR3 length equals 13 residues. V shed 4 bases and J 6 bases; nucleotides not matched to a gene: 5. The CDR3 DNA reads TGTGCCAGCAGTGCAGGACAGGTCGCTGAAGCTTTCTTT. Protein: CASSAGQVAEAFF.

This clone was seen a few times. The chain couples TRBV6-5 to TRBJ1-1; possible D gene TRBD1, 6 bases. CDR3 length equals 12 residues. From germline, CDR1 is MNHEY and CDR2 SVGAGI. V was trimmed by 10 bases and J by 1 base, leaving 10 bases between them. CDR3 DNA sequence: TGTGCCATCGGACAGTCGAACACTGAAGCTTTCTTT. Translation gives CAIGQSNTEAFF.

V and J are TRBV5-4 and TRBJ1-1; TRBD1 matches 10 bases. The CDR3 totals 15 residues. V was pared by 4 bases and J by 4 bases, with 7 bases of the junction left unmatched. The V gene's germline CDR1 is SGHNT and CDR2 YYREEE (reference sequence). CDR3 sequence (DNA): TGTGCCAGCAGCCTTCCCGGGACAGGGGTCACTGAAGCTTTCTTT. Residues: CASSLPGTGVTEAFF.

This chain links TRBV10-3 with TRBJ1-1, with D tentatively TRBD1 (5 bases). CDR3 size: 15 residues. V lost 2 bases, J lost 5 bases, and 15 bases lay in between. The germline gives CDR1 ENHRY, CDR2 SYGVKD. This chain's CDR3 is CAISETDRSGTEAFF. Here the CDR3 DNA reads TGTGCCATCAGTGAGACCGACAGAAGTGGGACTGAAGCTTTCTTT.

This clone was seen a few times. The chain combines TRBV9 with TRBJ2-1; D perhaps matches TRBD2 (7 bases). The CDR3 loop spans 14 amino acids. Germline values: CDR1 SGDLS, CDR2 YYNGEE. V was pared by 4 bases and J by 6 bases, with 14 bases between. This chain's CDR3 is CASSPRGAGNEQFF. The CDR3 nucleotides read TGTGCCAGCAGCCCACGGGGGGCAGGCAATGAGCAGTTCTTC.

This chain joins TRBV2 and TRBJ1-1, with a possible D match to TRBD1 (5 bases). The CDR3 covers 13 residues. V gave up 3 bases and J gave up 7 bases, with 12 bases separating them. The germline V gene has CDR1 SNHLY and CDR2 FYNNEI. The CDR3: CASSEEGSLEAFF. The DNA of the CDR3 is TGTGCCAGCAGTGAGGAGGGGTCCCTTGAAGCTTTCTTT.

The gene calls are TRBV10-3 and TRBJ2-1; TRBD2 matches at 10 bases. Germline V lookup: CDR1 ENHRY, CDR2 SYGVKD. The CDR3 loop spans 16 amino acids. The junction had 5 bases not matched to a gene; V was cut back by 0 bases and J by 6 bases. CDR3 sequence reads: CAISESLAGDGNEQFF. CDR3 DNA: TGTGCCATCAGTGAGTCTCTAGCGGGGGACGGCAATGAGCAGTTCTTC.